This T cell receptor (beta chain) was captured by sequencing in a study of shared clonotypes between healthy human individuals. The study ran the assay at deep level. Repertoires were generated with immunoSEQ multiplex PCR, while TCRdb's copy carries only in-frame clones and drops some. Of some 480,000 clones in the sample, around three quarters were seen once. The junction had 10 bases not matched to a gene; V was cut back by 5 bases and J by 4 bases. Germline V CDR1 and CDR2: SGHTA, FQGNSA. The CDR3 has 16 amino acids. The source is a woman in her 40s in good health. Some clones in this sample may be carry-over from other donors' samples. This chain joins TRBV7-2 and TRBJ1-2, with 10 bases identical to TRBD1. What was sequenced was PBMCs. CDR3 in DNA: TGTGCCAGCAGCACACTCGGGACAGGGGTGTCCTATGGCTACACCTTC. Translating it yields CASSTLGTGVSYGYTF.